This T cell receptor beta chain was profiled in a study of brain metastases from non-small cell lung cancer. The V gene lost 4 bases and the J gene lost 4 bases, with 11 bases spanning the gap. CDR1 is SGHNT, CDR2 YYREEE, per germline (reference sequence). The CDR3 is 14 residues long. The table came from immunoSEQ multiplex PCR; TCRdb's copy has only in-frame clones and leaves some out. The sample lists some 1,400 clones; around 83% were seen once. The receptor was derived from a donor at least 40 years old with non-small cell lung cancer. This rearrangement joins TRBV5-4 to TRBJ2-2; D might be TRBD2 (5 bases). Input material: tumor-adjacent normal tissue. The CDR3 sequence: CASSDKEVTGELFF. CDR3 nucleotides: TGTGCCAGCAGCGACAAGGAGGTCACCGGGGAGCTGTTTTTT.